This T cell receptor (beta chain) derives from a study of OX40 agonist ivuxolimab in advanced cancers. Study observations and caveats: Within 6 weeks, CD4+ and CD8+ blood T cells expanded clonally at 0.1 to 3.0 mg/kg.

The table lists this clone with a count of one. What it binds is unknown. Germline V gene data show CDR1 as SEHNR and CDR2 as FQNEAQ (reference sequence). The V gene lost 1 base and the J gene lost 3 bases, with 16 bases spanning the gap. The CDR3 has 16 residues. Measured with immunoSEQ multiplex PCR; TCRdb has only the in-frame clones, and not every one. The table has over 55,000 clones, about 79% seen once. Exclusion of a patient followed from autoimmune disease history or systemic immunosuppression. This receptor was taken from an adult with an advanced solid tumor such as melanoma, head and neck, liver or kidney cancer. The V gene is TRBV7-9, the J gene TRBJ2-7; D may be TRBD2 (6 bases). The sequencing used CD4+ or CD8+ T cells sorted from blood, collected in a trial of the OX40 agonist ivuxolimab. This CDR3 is CASSLGGGGSGYEQYF. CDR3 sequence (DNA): TGTGCCAGCAGCTTAGGTGGTGGAGGGTCGGGCTACGAGCAGTACTTC.